Shown below are 28 T cell receptor beta chains from a single sample sequenced in a study of Graves' ophthalmopathy and Graves' hyperthyroidism. From RNA, the CDR3 regions of TCR beta chains were amplified and sequenced. HTBI-primed RT-PCR formed the first round, and a multiplex PCR formed the second. TCRdb re-derived calls from the multiplex PCR reads in MiXCR, one entry per CDR3 protein. The sample carries a few hundred thousand distinct CDR3 sequences, approximately 20% recorded once. The specimen was peripheral blood. The origin of the receptors is a woman in her late teens or twenties with Graves' ophthalmopathy.

Details on this clonotype: The CDR3 does not end in the conserved phenylalanine or tryptophan, so this is likely a read error. It is unclear where the CDR3 begins or ends on the DNA, so no DNA is shown, and the CDR3 is as TCRdb lists it. The V and J genes are TRBV18 and TRBJ1-1; TRBD1 is the table's D call and was not checked against the DNA. Germline V gives CDR1 KGHSH, CDR2 LQKENI. The CDR3 spans 13 residues, counting both ends. CDR3 region: CASSPNRDSPSPV.

The chain combines TRBV28 with TRBJ2-5, with 11 nucleotides matching TRBD2. Trimming cost V 6 bases and J 2 bases; bases outside gene matches: 8. This CDR3 is built from 16 residues. The germline CDR1 and CDR2 sequences are MDHEN and SYDVKM. This chain's CDR3 is CASSNGLAGGQETQYF. As DNA, the CDR3 is TGTGCCAGCAGCAACGGACTAGCGGGTGGGCAAGAGACCCAGTACTTC. The whole variable domain, filled in from reference TRBV28 and TRBJ2-5, reads DVKVTQSSRYLVKRTGEKVFLECVQDMDHENMFWYRQDPGLGLRLIYFSYDVKMKEKGDIPEGYSVSREKKERFSLILESASTNQTSMYLCASSNGLAGGQETQYFGPGTRLLVL.

The CDR3 DNA reads TGCGCCAGCAGCCCCTCGACAGGGGGCGTCGACGGCTACACCTTC. Encoded protein: CASSPSTGGVDGYTF. This chain links TRBV4-1 with TRBJ1-2; TRBD1 agrees at 10 bases. The V segment lost 4 bases and the J segment 8 bases; nucleotides outside the gene matches: 10. The CDR3 has 15 residues. CDR1 and CDR2 (germline): MGHRA, YSYEKL.

In this sample, this clonotype turned up many times. A much larger clone lies one base from this, so it may be a read error. The chain uses TRBV6-2 or TRBV6-3 and TRBJ2-2, with D uncertain. V gave up 4 bases and J gave up 3 bases, with 6 bases separating them. Germline V CDR1 and CDR2: MNHEY, SVGEGT. The CDR3 spans 13 residues. This CDR3 is CASSSMDTGELFF. The CDR3 nucleotides are TGTGCCAGCAGTTCCATGGACACCGGGGAGCTGTTTTTT.

The table lists this clonotype with many counts. This chain links TRBV10-1 with TRBJ2-7; tentative D call: TRBD2 (5 bases). CDR3 length: 13 residues. The germline CDR1 and CDR2 sequences are WNHNN and SYGVQD (reference sequence). V was pared by 6 bases and J by 3 bases, with 12 bases between. This CDR3 reads CASSPGRLYEQYF. The DNA of the CDR3 is TGCGCCAGCAGCCCGGGAAGGCTCTACGAGCAGTACTTC.

In regard to this clonotype: This could be a read error, since a much larger clone is one nucleotide away. As the CDR3 is not closed by the conserved phenylalanine or tryptophan, this likely results from a read error. The chain has TRBV19 and TRBJ1-6; D is undetermined. V lost 3 bases and J 5 bases, leaving 5 bases between the germline ends. This CDR3 has 13 residues. The germline V gene has CDR1 LNHDA and CDR2 SQIVND (reference sequence). CDR3 loop: CASSMPDNSPLHL. The CDR3, as DNA: TGTGCCAGTAGTATGCCGGATAATTCACCCCTCCACCTT.

This rearrangement joins TRBV2 to TRBJ2-7; TRBD2 might be the D (6 bases). Germline CDR1 SNHLY, CDR2 FYNNEI. CDR3 length equals 14 residues. Trimming shortened V by 9 bases and J by 3 bases, and 18 bases separated the two germline ends. The CDR3 loop is CASGGAVKIYEQYF. The CDR3 DNA sequence: TGTGCCAGTGGAGGGGCGGTCAAGATCTACGAGCAGTACTTC.

The chain is built from TRBV20-1 and TRBJ1-1; TRBD1 matches 8 bases. Losses at the gene ends were 6 bases for V and 0 bases for J; bases not matched to a gene: 6. The CDR3 runs to 14 residues. Germline V gives CDR1 DFQATT, CDR2 SNEGSKA (reference sequence). CDR3 amino acids: CSAEGQGLNTEAFF. The CDR3 nucleotides read TGCAGTGCCGAAGGACAGGGATTGAACACTGAAGCTTTCTTT.

This clonotype was detected many times. This chain joins TRBV6-5 and TRBJ1-1, with D possibly TRBD1 on 5 matching bases. Germline CDR1 is MNHEY and CDR2 is SVGAGI. CDR3 size: 13 residues. V was cut by 9 bases and J by 1 base, with 12 bases left in between. Here the CDR3 DNA reads TGTGCCAGTCTATCGGGGGGGAACACTGAAGCTTTCTTT. The encoded protein is CASLSGGNTEAFF.

This clonotype has ten or more counts. Relative to the germline gene, one junction end is altered; a read error may explain this. This chain connects TRBV14 to TRBJ2-7; D gene uncertain. The germline CDR1 and CDR2 sequences are SGHDN and FVKESK. This CDR3 region has 12 residues. The CDR3 region has the DNA TGTGCCAGCAGCCAACGTGTTGGAACACTTAACTTC. It translates to CASSQRVGTLNF. Together with reference TRBV14 and TRBJ2-7, the CDR3 gives the full variable domain: EAGVTQFPSHSVIEKGQTVTLRCDPISGHDNLYWYRRVMGKEIKFLLHFVKESKQDESGMPNNRFLAERTGGTYSTLKVQPAELEDSGVYFCASSQRVGTLNFGPGTRLTVT.

This clonotype was observed at least ten times. The chain links TRBV7-2 to TRBJ2-5; a possible D gene is TRBD2 (5 bases). Trimming took off 4 bases at V and 4 bases at J, with 13 bases between the two ends. The CDR3 runs to 14 residues. Germline V lookup: CDR1 SGHTA, CDR2 FQGNSA. The CDR3 reads CASSSPSGIETQYF. CDR3 bases: TGTGCCAGCAGCTCCCCTTCCGGGATAGAGACCCAGTACTTC. The full variable domain, in which reference TRBV7-2 and TRBJ2-5 provide the parts outside the CDR3, is GAGVSQSPSNKVTEKGKDVELRCDPISGHTALYWYRQSLGQGLEFLIYFQGNSAPDKSGLPSDRFSAERTGGSVSTLTIQRTQQEDSAVYLCASSSPSGIETQYFGPGTRLLVL.

The chain combines TRBV20-1 with TRBJ2-5, with TRBD2 identical over 9 bases. V shed 5 bases, J shed 5 bases, and the junction held 9 bases outside the gene matches. The CDR3 contains 14 residues. Germline V gene lookup returns CDR1 DFQATT and CDR2 SNEGSKA (reference sequence). The CDR3 nucleotides read TGCAGTGCTGCCCTGATAGCGGGAGTGGAGACCCAGTACTTC. Translated: CSAALIAGVETQYF.

This rearrangement joins TRBV18 to TRBJ2-7; D is perhaps TRBD1 or TRBD2 (6 bases each). Deletions cut 6 bases from V and 4 bases from J, with 16 bases between. Germline assignment: CDR1 KGHSH and CDR2 LQKENI. CDR3 size: 14 residues. CDR3 residues: CASSPGRGQYEQYF. CDR3 coding DNA: TGTGCCAGCTCCCCCGGCCGGGGGCAATACGAGCAGTACTTC. Together with reference TRBV18 and TRBJ2-7, the CDR3 gives the full variable domain: NAGVMQNPRHLVRRRGQEARLRCSPMKGHSHVYWYRQLPEEGLKFMVYLQKENIIDESGMPKERFSAEFPKEGPSILRIQQVVRGDSAAYFCASSPGRGQYEQYFGPGTRLTVT.

The chain combines TRBV7-2 with TRBJ2-5; D remains ambiguous. From germline, CDR1 is SGHTA and CDR2 FQGNSA. This CDR3 is built from 14 residues. The V and J ends lost 2 bases and 2 bases respectively, with 9 bases between them. CDR3 bases: TGTGCCAGCAGCTTACGGCTACTTCAAGAGACCCAGTACTTC. Its translation is CASSLRLLQETQYF. Looking up the rest from reference TRBV7-2 and TRBJ2-5 gives the full variable domain: GAGVSQSPSNKVTEKGKDVELRCDPISGHTALYWYRQSLGQGLEFLIYFQGNSAPDKSGLPSDRFSAERTGGSVSTLTIQRTQQEDSAVYLCASSLRLLQETQYFGPGTRLLVL.

This clonotype was counted ten times or more. The genes are TRBV11-2 and TRBJ1-6; 7 bases line up with TRBD1. Germline-derived CDR1 and CDR2 are SGHAT and FQNNGV. J was trimmed by 5 bases and V by 2 bases; bases with no gene match: 3. The CDR3 is made up of 15 amino acids. CDR3 DNA sequence: TGTGCCAGCAGCTTACCGGGACAGAATAATTCACCCCTCCACTTT. Translated: CASSLPGQNNSPLHF.

This clonotype was detected ten times or more. V gene TRBV6-1 combines with J gene TRBJ1-1; 7 bases align to TRBD1. V shed 8 bases and J 1 base; nucleotides not matched to a gene: 7. CDR3 length equals 14 residues. The germline CDR1 and CDR2 sequences are MNHNS and SASEGT. The CDR3 loop reads CASVKRQGNTEAFF. CDR3 DNA: TGTGCCAGCGTCAAAAGACAGGGGAACACTGAAGCTTTCTTT.

This clonotype appeared many times. V usage is TRBV7-3 and J usage is TRBJ2-5, with 13 bases aligning to TRBD2. This CDR3 contains 16 residues. Germline trimming cut 4 bases from V and 5 bases from J; bases unmatched to any gene: 7. Looked up from germline, CDR1 is SGHTA and CDR2 is FQGTGA. The CDR3 sequence: CASSSPLAGGPETQYF. Here the CDR3 DNA reads TGTGCCAGCAGCTCACCACTAGCGGGGGGGCCGGAGACCCAGTACTTC.

This clonotype occurred many times. The chain links TRBV7-2 to TRBJ1-1; TRBD1 might be the D (5 bases). The length of the CDR3 is 14 residues. The germline V and J ends were trimmed by 0 bases and 3 bases, with 8 bases remaining between them. Germline V CDR1 and CDR2: SGHTA, FQGNSA. CDR3 in DNA: TGTGCCAGCAGCTTAGCGGACACCTACACTGAAGCTTTCTTT. It yields the protein CASSLADTYTEAFF.

This clonotype has at least ten counts. The rearrangement joins TRBV27 to TRBJ2-2; 9 nucleotides match TRBD2. This CDR3 is built from 16 residues. Germline loops: CDR1 MNHEY, CDR2 SMNVEV (reference sequence). V was clipped by 5 bases and J by 5 bases; unmatched bases: 9. The CDR3 sequence is CASSLSGRSRTGELFF. The CDR3 DNA reads TGTGCCAGCAGTCTGAGCGGGAGGAGTCGAACCGGGGAGCTGTTTTTT.

This clonotype was seen many times. The rearrangement links TRBV7-2 to TRBJ1-1; D is possibly TRBD1 (6 bases). Germline assignment: CDR1 SGHTA and CDR2 FQGNSA. V lost 6 bases to trimming and J lost 5 bases, with 16 bases between them. CDR3 size: 14 residues. The CDR3 nucleotides are TGTGCCAGCAGGCCTCAGGGGAGATTGACTGAAGCTTTCTTT. Protein product: CASRPQGRLTEAFF.

This chain connects TRBV4-3 to TRBJ2-4; TRBD2 might be the D (5 bases). The germline gives CDR1 LGHNA, CDR2 YSLEER. The CDR3 is 15 amino acids. With 4 bases removed from V and 0 bases from J, the gap between germline ends came to 10 bases. CDR3 nucleotides: TGCGCCAGCAGCCTCTCGGGGATAGCCAAAAACATTCAGTACTTC. This gives the protein CASSLSGIAKNIQYF.

This clonotype was counted at least ten times. V usage is TRBV6-2 or TRBV6-3 and J usage is TRBJ2-5; possibly TRBD2 for D (5 bases). The CDR3 contains 12 residues. The germline CDR1 and CDR2 sequences are MNHEY and SVGEGT. V shed 2 bases and J shed 12 bases, with 13 bases lying between them. The CDR3 protein is CASSYPEGTEYF. Written as DNA, the CDR3 is TGTGCCAGCAGTTACCCCGAGGGAACAGAGTACTTC.

This clonotype was seen many times. V gene TRBV7-3 combines with J gene TRBJ1-1; D unclear. Germline assignment: CDR1 SGHTA and CDR2 FQGTGA. V lost 1 base, J lost 4 bases, and 10 bases lay in between. This CDR3 comprises 14 residues. As DNA, the CDR3 is TGTGCCAGCAGCTTAAAGGCAGTGGGCACTGAAGCTTTCTTT. Encoded protein: CASSLKAVGTEAFF.

This clonotype has more than one count but fewer than ten. V gene TRBV6-4 combines with J gene TRBJ2-7, with 9 bases lining up with TRBD2. The CDR3 is 17 residues long. The germline gives CDR1 MRHNA, CDR2 SNTAGT. The V segment lost 5 bases and the J segment 2 bases; nucleotides outside the gene matches: 13. CDR3: CASSHLPLAGIPYEQYF. The CDR3 nucleotides read TGTGCCAGCAGTCACCTCCCGCTAGCGGGGATACCCTACGAGCAGTACTTC.

This clonotype was counted ten times or more. This chain uses TRBV2 with TRBJ1-5; 8 nucleotides line up with TRBD1. This CDR3 is built from 15 residues. Losses at the gene ends were 9 bases for V and 4 bases for J; bases not matched to a gene: 11. The germline CDR1 and CDR2 sequences are SNHLY and FYNNEI. This CDR3 reads CASVERTGPNQPQHF. The CDR3 coding sequence is TGTGCCAGTGTAGAGAGGACAGGGCCGAATCAGCCCCAGCATTTT.

This clonotype was counted many times. The V call is TRBV6-1, the J call TRBJ1-5; 11 positions agree with TRBD1. Germline values: CDR1 MNHNS, CDR2 SASEGT. The CDR3 covers 15 residues. After removal of 6 bases from V and 6 bases from J, the junction contained 7 bases not matched to a gene. CDR3 nucleotides: TGTGCCAGCAGCTCGGGACAGGGGGGTCTTCAGCCCCAGCATTTT. It is translated as CASSSGQGGLQPQHF.

This clonotype was detected ten times or more. The CDR3 here is CASSLSGRWENTEAFF. DNA for the CDR3: TGTGCCAGCAGCTTATCGGGCAGGTGGGAGAACACTGAAGCTTTCTTT. V gene TRBV7-3 combines with J gene TRBJ1-1; no definite D call. V lost 2 bases to trimming and J lost 1 base, with 14 bases between them. From germline, CDR1 is SGHTA and CDR2 FQGTGA. CDR3 length equals 16 residues. Based on the CDR3 plus reference TRBV7-3 and TRBJ1-1, the full variable domain is GAGVSQTPSNKVTEKGKYVELRCDPISGHTALYWYRQSLGQGPEFLIYFQGTGAADDSGLPNDRFFAVRPEGSVSTLKIQRTERGDSAVYLCASSLSGRWENTEAFFGQGTRLTVV.

The chain uses TRBV7-8 and TRBJ2-7; 10 nucleotides agree with TRBD1. The CDR3 contains 16 residues. With V trimmed by 1 base and J by 2 bases, 5 bases remained unmatched. Germline values: CDR1 SGHVS, CDR2 FQNEAQ. The CDR3 loop is CASSLDRTGGAYEQYF. The CDR3 DNA sequence: TGTGCCAGCAGCTTAGACCGGACAGGGGGGGCCTACGAGCAGTACTTC.